The 2 T cell receptor beta chains in this list originate from one sample, sequenced in a study of regulatory T cells in long-lasting Graves disease. Time point indicated: newly diagnosed GD, antithyroid drugs for less than 3 months. Isolated PBMC RNA provided the starting material for the TCR library. Both iRepertoire HTBI primers and Arm-PCR of CDR3 regions were used to build the TCR beta libraries. TCRdb itself ran the multiplex PCR reads through MiXCR, one entry per CDR3 protein. The sample lists 300,000 to 400,000 distinct CDR3 sequences; roughly 18% were seen once. The sample consisted of peripheral blood mononuclear cells (PBMCs), taken at new diagnosis, from a patient treated with antithyroid drugs. The receptor source for this set is a female donor with Graves disease.

The chain couples TRBV10-3 to TRBJ2-2; D unclear. The germline V and J ends were trimmed by 4 bases and 9 bases, with 18 bases remaining between them. CDR1 is ENHRY, CDR2 SYGVKD, per germline. CDR3 length: 15 amino acids. The CDR3, as DNA: TGTGCCATCAGTGCTCCCCGGGTTATGGCCCGGGAGCTGTTTTTT. This codes for CAISAPRVMARELFF.

The V call is TRBV20-1, the J call TRBJ2-1; 13 bases align to TRBD2. The ends lost 6 bases at V and 13 bases at J; junction bases unmatched: 24. CDR1 DFQATT and CDR2 SNEGSKA come from the germline V gene (reference sequence). The CDR3 extends over 18 amino acids. This CDR3 reads CSAHPPGLAGTYQETQFF. CDR3 bases: TGCAGTGCCCACCCCCCGGGACTAGCGGGGACGTACCAAGAGACCCAGTTCTTC.